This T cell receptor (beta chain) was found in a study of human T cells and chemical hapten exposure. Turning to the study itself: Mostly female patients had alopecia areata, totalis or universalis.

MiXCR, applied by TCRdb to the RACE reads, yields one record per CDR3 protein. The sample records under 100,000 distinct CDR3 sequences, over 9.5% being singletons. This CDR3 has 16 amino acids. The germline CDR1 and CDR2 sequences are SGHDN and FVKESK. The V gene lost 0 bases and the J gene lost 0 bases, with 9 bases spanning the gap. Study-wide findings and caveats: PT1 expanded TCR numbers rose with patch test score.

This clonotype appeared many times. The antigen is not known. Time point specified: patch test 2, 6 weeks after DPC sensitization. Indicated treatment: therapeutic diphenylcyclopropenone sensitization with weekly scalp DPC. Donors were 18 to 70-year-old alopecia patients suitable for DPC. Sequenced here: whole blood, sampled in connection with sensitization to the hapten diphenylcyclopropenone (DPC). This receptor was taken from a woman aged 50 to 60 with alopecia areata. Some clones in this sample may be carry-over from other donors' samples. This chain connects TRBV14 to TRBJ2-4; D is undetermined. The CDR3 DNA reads TGTGCCAGCAGCCAAGACGGGCGGATAGCCAAAAACATTCAGTACTTC. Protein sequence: CASSQDGRIAKNIQYF.